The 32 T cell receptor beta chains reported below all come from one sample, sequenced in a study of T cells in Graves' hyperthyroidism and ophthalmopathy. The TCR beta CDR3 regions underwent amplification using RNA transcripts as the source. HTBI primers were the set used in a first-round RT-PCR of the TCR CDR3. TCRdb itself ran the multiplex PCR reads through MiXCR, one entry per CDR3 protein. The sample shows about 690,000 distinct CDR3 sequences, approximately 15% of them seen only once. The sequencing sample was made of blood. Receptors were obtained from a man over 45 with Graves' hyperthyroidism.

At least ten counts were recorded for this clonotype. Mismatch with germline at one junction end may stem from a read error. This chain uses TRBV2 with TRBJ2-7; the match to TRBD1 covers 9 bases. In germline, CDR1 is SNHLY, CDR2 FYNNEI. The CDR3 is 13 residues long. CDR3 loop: CATRGTGSSEQYF. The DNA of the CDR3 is TGTGCCACCCGGGGGACAGGGTCCTCCGAGCAGTACTTC.

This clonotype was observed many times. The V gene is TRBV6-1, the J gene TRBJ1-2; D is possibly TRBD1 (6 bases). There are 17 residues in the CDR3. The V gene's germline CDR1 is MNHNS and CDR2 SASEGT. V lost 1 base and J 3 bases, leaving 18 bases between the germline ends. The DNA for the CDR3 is TGTGCCAGCAGTGAAGGTCCGAGCAGGGGCAACTACTATGGCTACACCTTC. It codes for CASSEGPSRGNYYGYTF.

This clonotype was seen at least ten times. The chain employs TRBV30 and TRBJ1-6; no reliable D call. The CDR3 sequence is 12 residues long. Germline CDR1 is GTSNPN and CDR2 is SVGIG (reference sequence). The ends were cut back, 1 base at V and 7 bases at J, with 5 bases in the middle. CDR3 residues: CAWSDGNSPLHF. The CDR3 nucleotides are TGTGCCTGGAGTGATGGGAATTCACCCCTCCACTTT.

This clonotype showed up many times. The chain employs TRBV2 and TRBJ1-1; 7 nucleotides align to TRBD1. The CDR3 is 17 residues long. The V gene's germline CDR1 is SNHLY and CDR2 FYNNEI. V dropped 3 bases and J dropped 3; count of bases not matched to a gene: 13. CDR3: CASSELFSGRGDTEAFF. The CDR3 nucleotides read TGTGCCAGCAGTGAGTTATTCTCGGGCAGGGGGGACACTGAAGCTTTCTTT.

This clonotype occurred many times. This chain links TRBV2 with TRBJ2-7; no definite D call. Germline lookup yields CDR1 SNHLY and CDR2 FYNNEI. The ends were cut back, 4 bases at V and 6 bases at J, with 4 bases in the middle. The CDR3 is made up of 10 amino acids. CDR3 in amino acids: CASSGAEQYF. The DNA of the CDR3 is TGTGCCAGCAGTGGGGCCGAGCAGTACTTC.

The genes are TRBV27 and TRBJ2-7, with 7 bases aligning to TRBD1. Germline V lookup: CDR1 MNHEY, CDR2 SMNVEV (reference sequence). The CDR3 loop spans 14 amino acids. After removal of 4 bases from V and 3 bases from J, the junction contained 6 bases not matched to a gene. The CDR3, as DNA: TGTGCCAGCAGTTACGGACAGGTCGGCTACGAGCAGTACTTC. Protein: CASSYGQVGYEQYF.

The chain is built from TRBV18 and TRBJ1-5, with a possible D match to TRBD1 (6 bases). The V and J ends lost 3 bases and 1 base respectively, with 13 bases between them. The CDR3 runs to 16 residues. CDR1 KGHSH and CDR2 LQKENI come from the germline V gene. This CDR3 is CASSPVGTGSNQPQHF. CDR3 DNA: TGTGCCAGCTCACCCGTTGGCACAGGGAGCAATCAGCCCCAGCATTTT.

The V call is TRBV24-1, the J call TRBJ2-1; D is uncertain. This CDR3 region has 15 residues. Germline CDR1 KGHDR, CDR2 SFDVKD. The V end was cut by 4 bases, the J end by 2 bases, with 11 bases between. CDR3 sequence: CATSEARKAYNEQFF. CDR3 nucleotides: TGTGCCACCAGTGAAGCCAGGAAAGCCTACAATGAGCAGTTCTTC.

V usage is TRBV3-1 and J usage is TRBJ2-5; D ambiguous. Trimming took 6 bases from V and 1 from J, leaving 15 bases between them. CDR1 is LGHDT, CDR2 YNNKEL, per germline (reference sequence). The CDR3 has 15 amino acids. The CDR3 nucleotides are TGTGCCAGCAGTTTGCGACGCAGCTTCCAAGAGACCCAGTACTTC. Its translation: CASSLRRSFQETQYF.

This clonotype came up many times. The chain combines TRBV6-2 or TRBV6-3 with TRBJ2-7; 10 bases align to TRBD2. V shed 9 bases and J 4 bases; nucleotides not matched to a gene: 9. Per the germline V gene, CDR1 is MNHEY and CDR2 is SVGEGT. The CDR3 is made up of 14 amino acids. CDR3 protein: CASTSSGRMYEQYF. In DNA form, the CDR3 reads TGTGCCAGTACATCTAGCGGGAGAATGTACGAGCAGTACTTC.

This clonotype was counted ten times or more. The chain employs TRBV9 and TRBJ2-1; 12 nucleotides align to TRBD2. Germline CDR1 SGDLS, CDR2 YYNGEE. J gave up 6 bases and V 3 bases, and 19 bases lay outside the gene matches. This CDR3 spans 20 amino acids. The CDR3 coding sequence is TGTGCCAGCAGCGGCCGAGGTGAAAGACTAGCGGGAGAGGAGGCCAATGAGCAGTTCTTC. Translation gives CASSGRGERLAGEEANEQFF.

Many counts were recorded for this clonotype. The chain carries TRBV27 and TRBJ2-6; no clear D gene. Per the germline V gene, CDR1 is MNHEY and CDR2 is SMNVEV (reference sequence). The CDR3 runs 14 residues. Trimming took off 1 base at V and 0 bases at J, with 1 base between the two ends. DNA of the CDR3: TGTGCCAGCAGTTTATACTCTGGGGCCAACGTCCTGACTTTC. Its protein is CASSLYSGANVLTF.

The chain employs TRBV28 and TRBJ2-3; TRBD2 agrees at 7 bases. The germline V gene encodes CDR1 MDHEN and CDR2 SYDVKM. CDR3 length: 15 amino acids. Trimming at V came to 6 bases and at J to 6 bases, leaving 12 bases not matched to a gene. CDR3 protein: CASRSGGSGDDTQYF. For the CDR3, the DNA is TGTGCCAGCAGAAGCGGCGGGAGCGGGGACGATACGCAGTATTTT.

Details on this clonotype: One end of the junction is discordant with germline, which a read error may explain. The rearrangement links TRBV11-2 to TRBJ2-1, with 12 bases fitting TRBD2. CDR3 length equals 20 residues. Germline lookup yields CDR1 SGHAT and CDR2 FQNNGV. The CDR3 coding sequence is TGTGCCAGCTGCTTAGGTAGGAAACTAGCGGGAGGCCCGACTTACAATGAGCAGTTCTTC. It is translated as CASCLGRKLAGGPTYNEQFF.

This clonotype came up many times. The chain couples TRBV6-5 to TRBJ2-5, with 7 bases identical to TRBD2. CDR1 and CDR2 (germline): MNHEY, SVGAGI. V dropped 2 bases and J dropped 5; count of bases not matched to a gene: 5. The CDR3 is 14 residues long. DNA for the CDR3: TGTGCCAGCAGTTACGGGGGGGGGATGGAGACCCAGTACTTC. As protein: CASSYGGGMETQYF.

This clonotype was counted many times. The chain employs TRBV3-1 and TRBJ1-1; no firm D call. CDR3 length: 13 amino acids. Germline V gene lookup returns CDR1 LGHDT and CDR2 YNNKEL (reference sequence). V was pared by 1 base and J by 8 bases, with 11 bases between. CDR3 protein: CASSQVVLGEAFF. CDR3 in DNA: TGTGCCAGCAGCCAAGTGGTTCTCGGGGAAGCTTTCTTT.

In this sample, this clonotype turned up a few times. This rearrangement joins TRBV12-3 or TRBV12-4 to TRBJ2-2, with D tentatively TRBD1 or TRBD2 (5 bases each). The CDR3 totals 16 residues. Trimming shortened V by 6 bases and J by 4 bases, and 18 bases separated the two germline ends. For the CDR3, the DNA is TGTGCCAGCAGGTTGGGGGTTGTAGGGTCCACCGGGGAGCTGTTTTTT. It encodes CASRLGVVGSTGELFF.

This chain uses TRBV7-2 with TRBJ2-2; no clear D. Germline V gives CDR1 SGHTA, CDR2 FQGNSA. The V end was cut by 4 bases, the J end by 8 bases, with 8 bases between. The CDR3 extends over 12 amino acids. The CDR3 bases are TGTGCCAGCAGCTCCGAGAGGGGGGAGCTGTTTTTT. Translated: CASSSERGELFF.

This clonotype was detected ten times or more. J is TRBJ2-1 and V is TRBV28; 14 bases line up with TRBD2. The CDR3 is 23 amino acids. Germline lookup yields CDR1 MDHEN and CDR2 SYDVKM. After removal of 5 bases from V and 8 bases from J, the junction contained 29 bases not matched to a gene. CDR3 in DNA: TGTGCCAGCAGTCCCCACCTCGGACTAGCGGGAGGACACGTAAGACTAAGGAGGGATGAGCAGTTCTTC. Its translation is CASSPHLGLAGGHVRLRRDEQFF.

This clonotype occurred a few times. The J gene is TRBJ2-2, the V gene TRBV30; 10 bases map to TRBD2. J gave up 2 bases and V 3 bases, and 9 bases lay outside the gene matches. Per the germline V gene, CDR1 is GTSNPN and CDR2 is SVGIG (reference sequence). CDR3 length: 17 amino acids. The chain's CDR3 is CAWSELAGPFNTGELFF. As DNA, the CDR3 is TGTGCCTGGAGCGAACTAGCGGGACCTTTTAACACCGGGGAGCTGTTTTTT.

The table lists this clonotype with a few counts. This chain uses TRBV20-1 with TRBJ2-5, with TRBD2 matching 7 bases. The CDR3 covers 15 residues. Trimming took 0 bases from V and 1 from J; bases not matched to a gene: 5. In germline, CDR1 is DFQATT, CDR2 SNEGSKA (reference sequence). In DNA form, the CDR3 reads TGCAGTGCTAGAGATTTCGGGAGGCTCCAAGAGACCCAGTACTTC. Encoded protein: CSARDFGRLQETQYF.

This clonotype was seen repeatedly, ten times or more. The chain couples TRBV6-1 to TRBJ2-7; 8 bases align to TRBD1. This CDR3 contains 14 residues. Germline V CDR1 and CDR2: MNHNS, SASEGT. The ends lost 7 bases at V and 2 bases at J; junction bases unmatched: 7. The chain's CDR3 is CASKSQGAAYEQYF. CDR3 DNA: TGTGCCAGCAAGTCCCAGGGGGCGGCCTACGAGCAGTACTTC.

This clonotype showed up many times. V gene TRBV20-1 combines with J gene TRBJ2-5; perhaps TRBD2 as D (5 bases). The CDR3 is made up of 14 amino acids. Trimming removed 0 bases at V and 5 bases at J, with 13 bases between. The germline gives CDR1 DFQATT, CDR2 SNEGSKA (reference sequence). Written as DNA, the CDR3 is TGCAGTGCTAGAGAACTAGTCCGTCGGGAGACCCAGTACTTC. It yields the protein CSARELVRRETQYF.

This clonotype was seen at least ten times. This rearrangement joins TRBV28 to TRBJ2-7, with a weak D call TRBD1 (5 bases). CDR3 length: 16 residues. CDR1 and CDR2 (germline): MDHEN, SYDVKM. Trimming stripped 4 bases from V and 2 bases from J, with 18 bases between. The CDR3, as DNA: TGTGCCAGCAGTTCCCTGGGAACAGGTTGGGCCTACGAGCAGTACTTC. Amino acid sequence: CASSSLGTGWAYEQYF.

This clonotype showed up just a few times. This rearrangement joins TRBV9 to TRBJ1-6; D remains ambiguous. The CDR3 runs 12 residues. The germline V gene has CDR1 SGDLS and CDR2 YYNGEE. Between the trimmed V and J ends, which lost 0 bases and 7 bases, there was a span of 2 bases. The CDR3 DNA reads TGTGCCAGCAGCGTAGACAATTCACCCCTCCACTTT. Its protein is CASSVDNSPLHF.

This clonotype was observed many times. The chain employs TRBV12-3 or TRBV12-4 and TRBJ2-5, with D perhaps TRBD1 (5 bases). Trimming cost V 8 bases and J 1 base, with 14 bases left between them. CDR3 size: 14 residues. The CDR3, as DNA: TGTGCCAGCTCATATCCTGGGGCCCAAGAGACCCAGTACTTC. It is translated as CASSYPGAQETQYF.

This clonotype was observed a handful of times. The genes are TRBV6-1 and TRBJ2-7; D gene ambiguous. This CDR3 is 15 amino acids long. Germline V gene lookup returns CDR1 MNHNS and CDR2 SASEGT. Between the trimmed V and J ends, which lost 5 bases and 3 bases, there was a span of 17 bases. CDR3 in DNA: TGTGCCAGCAGTCCACCGGGCGCCACGGGCTACGAGCAGTACTTC. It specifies CASSPPGATGYEQYF.

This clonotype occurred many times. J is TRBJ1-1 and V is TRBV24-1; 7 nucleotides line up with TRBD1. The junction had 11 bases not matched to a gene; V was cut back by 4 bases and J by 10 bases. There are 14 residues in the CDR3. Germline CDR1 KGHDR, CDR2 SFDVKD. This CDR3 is CATSETPDRSRAFF. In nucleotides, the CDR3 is TGTGCCACCAGTGAGACCCCGGACAGGTCCCGAGCTTTCTTT.

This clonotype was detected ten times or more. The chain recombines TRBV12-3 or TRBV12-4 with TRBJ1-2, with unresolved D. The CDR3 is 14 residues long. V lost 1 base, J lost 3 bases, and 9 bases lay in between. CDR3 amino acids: CASSLEAGYYGYTF. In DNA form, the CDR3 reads TGTGCCAGCAGTTTAGAGGCAGGCTACTATGGCTACACCTTC.

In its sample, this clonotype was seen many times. The CDR3 region has the DNA TGTGCCAGCAGTTTAATTAGCTGGACAGGGGGGAACACTGAAGCTTTCTTT. It translates to CASSLISWTGGNTEAFF. The V gene is TRBV28, the J gene TRBJ1-1; 10 bases are shared with TRBD1. The V segment lost 2 bases and the J segment 1 base; nucleotides outside the gene matches: 7. The CDR3 contains 17 residues. The germline CDR1 and CDR2 sequences are MDHEN and SYDVKM.

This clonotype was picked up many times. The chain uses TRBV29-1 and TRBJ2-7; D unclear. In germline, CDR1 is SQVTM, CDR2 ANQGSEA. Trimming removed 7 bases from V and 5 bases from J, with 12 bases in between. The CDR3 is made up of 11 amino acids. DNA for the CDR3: TGCAGCGCCTCTCTTGAGCACGAGCAGTACTTC. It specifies CSASLEHEQYF.

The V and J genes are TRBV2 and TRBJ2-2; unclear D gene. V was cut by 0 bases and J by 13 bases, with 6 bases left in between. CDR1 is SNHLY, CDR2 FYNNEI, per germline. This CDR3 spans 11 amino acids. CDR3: CASSEAIWLFF. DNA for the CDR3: TGTGCCAGCAGTGAAGCTATCTGGCTGTTTTTT. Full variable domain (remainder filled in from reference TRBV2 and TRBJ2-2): EPEVTQTPSHQVTQMGQEVILRCVPISNHLYFYWYRQILGQKVEFLVSFYNNEISEKSEIFDDQFSVERPDGSNFTLKIRSTKLEDSAMYFCASSEAIWLFFGEGSRLTVL.